The 22 T cell receptor beta chains reported below all come from one sample, sequenced in a study of blood T cell repertoires in COVID-19. Only in-frame clones appear in the TCRdb table, and some are missing; sequencing was by immunoSEQ multiplex PCR. This table holds approximately 150,000 clones, roughly 83% found once. Sequencing was carried out using PBMCs or T cells enriched from blood (not recorded which). The receptors were sampled from a man between 65 and 85 years old who had been exposed to COVID-19.

The V call is TRBV27, the J call TRBJ1-1; perhaps TRBD1 as D (6 bases). Between the trimmed V and J ends, which lost 7 bases and 5 bases, there was a span of 14 bases. The CDR3 loop spans 13 amino acids. Germline CDR1 and CDR2: MNHEY and SMNVEV (reference sequence). CDR3 DNA: TGTGCCAGCAAGGGGGGGCGCAGGACTGAAGCTTTCTTT. Amino acid sequence: CASKGGRRTEAFF.

In nucleotides, the CDR3 is TGTGCCAGCAGCTTAGAGCGTCGACAGCCGGTCCACTTT. This sequence encodes CASSLERRQPVHF. V usage is TRBV11-2 and J usage is TRBJ1-6, with D possibly being TRBD1 (5 bases). The CDR3 contains 13 residues. The germline CDR1 and CDR2 sequences are SGHAT and FQNNGV. V was trimmed by 0 bases and J by 17 bases, leaving 14 bases between them.

The rearrangement uses TRBV9 and TRBJ1-2; 7 bases are shared with TRBD1. The CDR3 length is 14 residues. Germline V gene sequence: CDR1 SGDLS, CDR2 YYNGEE. The J segment lost 3 bases and the V segment lost 2 bases, leaving 4 bases of the junction unmatched. The CDR3 protein is CASSVGDSYYGYTF. DNA for the CDR3: TGTGCCAGCAGCGTCGGGGACAGTTACTATGGCTACACCTTC.

This chain joins TRBV28 and TRBJ1-5, with 8 bases aligning to TRBD1. The CDR3 contains 18 residues. Germline V lookup: CDR1 MDHEN, CDR2 SYDVKM. V was clipped by 2 bases and J by 7 bases; unmatched bases: 16. The CDR3 here is CASSLGRGPPRTTQPQHF. Written as DNA, the CDR3 is TGTGCCAGCAGTTTAGGCAGGGGGCCCCCCCGGACTACCCAGCCCCAGCATTTT.

The chain has TRBV2 and TRBJ1-4; 8 bases align to TRBD1. The CDR3 loop spans 16 amino acids. Germline CDR1 is SNHLY and CDR2 is FYNNEI. V shed 6 bases and J 4 bases; nucleotides not matched to a gene: 10. The CDR3 protein is CASRRDRLGSNEKLFF. The CDR3 DNA is TGTGCCAGCAGGAGGGACAGGCTAGGGAGTAATGAAAAACTGTTTTTT.

Here the CDR3 reads CASSPARQVGTEAFF. The CDR3 region has the DNA TGTGCCAGCAGCCCCGCACGACAGGTGGGCACTGAAGCTTTCTTT. This chain uses TRBV3-1 (or the pseudogene TRBV3-2) with TRBJ1-1; a weak D match, TRBD1 (6 bases). The V gene's germline CDR1 is LGHDT and CDR2 YNNKEL (reference sequence). The CDR3 has 15 residues. V was trimmed by 4 bases and J by 4 bases, leaving 16 bases between them.

The chain joins TRBV24-1 to TRBJ1-5; 8 positions agree with TRBD1. This CDR3 spans 12 amino acids. Germline V lookup: CDR1 KGHDR, CDR2 SFDVKD. J gave up 5 bases and V 8 bases, and 1 base lay outside the gene matches. The CDR3 loop reads CATTTGDQPQHF. CDR3 sequence (DNA): TGTGCCACCACGACAGGGGATCAGCCCCAGCATTTT.

The chain recombines TRBV6-6 with TRBJ2-2, with TRBD1 matching 11 bases. Unmatched junction bases numbered 6, after V lost 6 bases and J lost 6 bases. The V gene's germline CDR1 is MNHNY and CDR2 SVGAGI (reference sequence). The CDR3 totals 15 residues. The CDR3 protein is CASSPGQGVPGELFF. CDR3 DNA sequence: TGTGCCAGCAGCCCGGGACAGGGGGTGCCCGGGGAGCTGTTTTTT.

The V and J genes are TRBV18 and TRBJ1-2, with D unclear. CDR3 length equals 13 residues. Trimming removed 5 bases at V and 8 bases at J, with 15 bases between. Germline CDR1 KGHSH, CDR2 LQKENI. The CDR3, as DNA: TGTGCCAGCTCATCCAACCCGGGAGGGGGCTACACCTTC. The encoded protein is CASSSNPGGGYTF.

V is TRBV11-2 and J is TRBJ1-2, with a possible D match to TRBD1 (5 bases). Between the trimmed V and J ends, which lost 7 bases and 5 bases, there was a span of 17 bases. The CDR3 contains 14 residues. Germline values: CDR1 SGHAT, CDR2 FQNNGV. CDR3: CASNRRPDSYGYTF. Written as DNA, the CDR3 is TGTGCCAGCAACCGGCGACCCGACAGTTATGGCTACACCTTC.

The chain links TRBV19 to TRBJ1-5; D gene unclear. The CDR3 has 17 amino acids. V lost 2 bases, J lost 1 base, and 15 bases lay in between. Germline CDR1 and CDR2: LNHDA and SQIVND (reference sequence). The CDR3: CASSIKTRVGSNQPQHF. The DNA for the CDR3 is TGTGCCAGTAGTATAAAGACGAGGGTGGGGAGCAATCAGCCCCAGCATTTT.

The table lists this clone with a few counts. The rearrangement links TRBV25-1 to TRBJ2-1; D may be TRBD2 (6 bases). The V end was cut by 2 bases, the J end by 3 bases, with 8 bases between. Germline lookup yields CDR1 MGHDK and CDR2 SYGVNS. The CDR3 totals 14 residues. CDR3 region: CASSEPGDYNEQFF. The CDR3, as DNA: TGTGCCAGCAGTGAACCGGGAGACTACAATGAGCAGTTCTTC. Looking up the rest from reference TRBV25-1 and TRBJ2-1 gives the full variable domain: EADIYQTPRYLVIGTGKKITLECSQTMGHDKMYWYQQDPGMELHLIHYSYGVNSTEKGDLSSESTVSRIRTEHFPLTLESARPSHTSQYLCASSEPGDYNEQFFGPGTRLTVL.

The chain recombines TRBV6-5 with TRBJ1-2; D is perhaps TRBD1 (5 bases). Germline values: CDR1 MNHEY, CDR2 SVGAGI. Trimming removed 6 bases at V and 8 bases at J, with 16 bases between. The length of the CDR3 is 13 residues. CDR3 protein: CASRSGTAGGYTF. The CDR3 DNA follows: TGTGCCAGCAGATCCGGGACTGCGGGGGGCTACACCTTC.

The V gene is TRBV19, the J gene TRBJ2-5; possibly TRBD1 for D (5 bases). In germline, CDR1 is LNHDA, CDR2 SQIVND (reference sequence). This CDR3 spans 13 amino acids. Trimming removed 1 base from V and 5 bases from J, with 8 bases in between. CDR3 protein: CASSIGGMETQYF. For the CDR3, the DNA is TGTGCCAGTAGTATAGGGGGCATGGAGACCCAGTACTTC. The variable domain in full, completed from reference TRBV19 and TRBJ2-5, reads DGGITQSPKYLFRKEGQNVTLSCEQNLNHDAMYWYRQDPGQGLRLIYYSQIVNDFQKGDIAEGYSVSREKKESFPLTVTSAQKNPTAFYLCASSIGGMETQYFGPGTRLLVL.

V gene TRBV19 combines with J gene TRBJ2-1; D unclear. Germline V gene lookup returns CDR1 LNHDA and CDR2 SQIVND (reference sequence). V gave up 3 bases and J gave up 6 bases, with 9 bases separating them. The CDR3 totals 13 residues. This chain's CDR3 is CASSISSGNEQFF. CDR3 nucleotides: TGTGCCAGTAGTATTAGTTCAGGCAATGAGCAGTTCTTC.

V is TRBV9 and J is TRBJ2-1; TRBD2 matches at 8 bases. The CDR3 is 16 residues long. The V gene's germline CDR1 is SGDLS and CDR2 YYNGEE. V was pared by 4 bases and J by 2 bases, with 8 bases of the junction left unmatched. CDR3 residues: CASSPAGGWAYNEQFF. The CDR3 region has the DNA TGTGCCAGCAGCCCCGCGGGGGGATGGGCCTACAATGAGCAGTTCTTC.

V is TRBV5-5 and J is TRBJ2-7; 10 bases are a match to TRBD1. The germline CDR1 and CDR2 sequences are SGHKS and YYEKEE (reference sequence). Trimming cost V 4 bases and J 2 bases; bases outside gene matches: 15. CDR3 length: 18 residues. The CDR3 spells CASSAKTGGVKLPYEQYF. The CDR3 DNA sequence: TGTGCCAGCAGCGCAAAGACAGGGGGCGTTAAACTGCCCTACGAGCAGTACTTC.

This chain joins TRBV5-1 and TRBJ2-3, with 10 bases aligning to TRBD1. V shed 4 bases and J 1 base; nucleotides not matched to a gene: 3. The germline CDR1 and CDR2 sequences are SGHRS and YFSETQ. The CDR3 runs to 15 residues. For the CDR3, the DNA is TGCGCCAGCAGCCGGGACAGGGGTGGCACAGATACGCAGTATTTT. It is translated as CASSRDRGGTDTQYF.

V gene TRBV6-2 or TRBV6-3 combines with J gene TRBJ2-5; 12 positions match TRBD2. The CDR3 has 14 amino acids. Germline loops: CDR1 MNHEY, CDR2 SVGEGT. The V segment lost 6 bases and the J segment 7 bases; nucleotides outside the gene matches: 6. The CDR3 here is CASSRTSGAGTQYF. Written as DNA, the CDR3 is TGTGCCAGCAGCCGGACTAGCGGGGCCGGGACCCAGTACTTC.

The chain uses TRBV9 and TRBJ1-1; TRBD1 is a possible D gene (6 bases). V was cut by 4 bases and J by 4 bases, with 17 bases left in between. In germline, CDR1 is SGDLS, CDR2 YYNGEE. The CDR3 has 15 residues. CDR3 in amino acids: CASSSLQGAGTEAFF. The DNA for the CDR3 is TGTGCCAGCAGCTCTCTACAGGGAGCAGGCACTGAAGCTTTCTTT.

This clone has more than one count but fewer than ten. The chain uses TRBV28 and TRBJ1-6; 9 bases agree with TRBD1. Trimming removed 2 bases from V and 6 bases from J; junction bases left unmatched: 5. Germline V lookup: CDR1 MDHEN, CDR2 SYDVKM. There are 16 residues in the CDR3. This CDR3 is CASSLLGTGLNSPLHF. The CDR3 DNA is TGTGCCAGCAGTTTACTCGGGACAGGGCTTAATTCACCCCTCCACTTT.

V and J are TRBV30 and TRBJ2-2, with D tentatively TRBD1 (6 bases). The CDR3 runs to 13 residues. V was pared by 3 bases and J by 5 bases, with 10 bases between. The V gene's germline CDR1 is GTSNPN and CDR2 SVGIG (reference sequence). The CDR3 DNA sequence: TGTGCCTGGAGCGGACAGCTAACCGGGGAGCTGTTTTTT. Translating it yields CAWSGQLTGELFF.